What follows are 7 T cell receptor beta chains derived from one specimen sequenced in a study of cytomegalovirus exposure and HLA in healthy donors. The PCR had 60 Vbeta and 13 Jbeta primers. Using immunoSEQ multiplex PCR, the repertoire was profiled, and TCRdb retains in-frame clones only, with some absent. The sample includes fewer than 350,000 clones, over 85% seen only once; the top ten take about 2%. The sample taken for sequencing was PBMCs. The receptors come from a woman aged 18-35 years in good health and CMV-seronegative.

Comments on this clone: One end of the junction is discordant with germline, which a read error may explain. The CDR3 region is CSSSAALRGYGYTF. For the CDR3, the DNA is TGTTCCAGCTCGGCAGCACTAAGAGGCTATGGCTACACCTTC. V and J are TRBV7-9 and TRBJ1-2; D gene uncertain. Germline-derived CDR1 and CDR2 are SEHNR and FQNEAQ (reference sequence). The CDR3 is 14 amino acids.

The chain carries TRBV4-1 and TRBJ1-1; 8 nucleotides match TRBD1. CDR3 length: 15 amino acids. After removal of 4 bases from V and 1 base from J, the junction contained 5 bases not matched to a gene. In germline, CDR1 is MGHRA, CDR2 YSYEKL. This chain's CDR3 is CASSRAGTGNTEAFF. In nucleotides, the CDR3 is TGCGCCAGCAGCCGGGCCGGGACAGGGAACACTGAAGCTTTCTTT.

The chain's CDR3 is CASSSGQETDTQYF. In DNA form, the CDR3 reads TGTGCCAGCAGCTCCGGACAGGAGACAGATACGCAGTATTTT. The rearrangement uses TRBV7-9 and TRBJ2-3; 7 nucleotides align to TRBD1. The CDR3 totals 14 residues. Trimming took 4 bases from V and 3 from J; bases not matched to a gene: 4. Germline values: CDR1 SEHNR, CDR2 FQNEAQ (reference sequence).

V usage is TRBV16 and J usage is TRBJ1-1; no reliable D call. The germline V gene has CDR1 KGHSY and CDR2 FQNENV. Trimming left V 0 bases short and J 8 bases short, with 13 bases between. This CDR3 spans 14 amino acids. CDR3 sequence: CASSQSTPGLEAFF. The CDR3 DNA reads as TGTGCCAGCAGCCAATCAACCCCCGGGTTGGAAGCTTTCTTT.

The V call is TRBV5-8, the J call TRBJ2-7; possibly TRBD1 for D (5 bases). This CDR3 is 13 amino acids long. Germline V CDR1 and CDR2: SGHTS, YDEGEE. V gave up 2 bases and J gave up 0 bases, with 6 bases separating them. The CDR3 DNA follows: TGTGCCAGCAGCTTTAGGGGCTCCTACGAGCAGTACTTC. Translating gives CASSFRGSYEQYF.

This clone was seen a single time. The CDR3 is CASSYMGQGGTYEQYF. The CDR3 nucleotides read TGTGCCAGCAGTTACATGGGACAGGGGGGAACCTACGAGCAGTACTTC. The chain is built from TRBV6-5 and TRBJ2-7, with 11 bases fitting TRBD1. Germline V CDR1 and CDR2: MNHEY, SVGAGI. CDR3 length: 16 residues. V trimming: 2 bases; J trimming: 2 bases; junction bases outside the gene matches: 5.

The V call is TRBV23-1, the J call TRBJ1-6; D is unclear. TRBV23-1 counts as an open reading frame of uncertain function. The CDR3 spans 15 residues. Trimming cost V 1 base and J 6 bases, with 10 bases left between them. The CDR3 loop reads CASSQCLGVNSPLHF. The CDR3 DNA sequence: TGCGCCAGCAGTCAATGCCTAGGAGTTAATTCACCCCTCCACTTT.